This T cell receptor (beta chain) was recorded in a study of blood T cells in healthy people across ages. Study results and caveats: Expanded clonotype changes were possibly confounded by unknown donor CMV status. Compared with aged donors, long-lived donors showed fewer expanded clones, suggesting selection.

Points on this clonotype: What it binds is not known.

Healthy individuals of Caucasian origin from Russia, aged roughly 6 to 95, served as donors. Germline lookup yields CDR1 SEHNR and CDR2 FQNEAQ (reference sequence). The CDR3 loop spans 17 amino acids. V was clipped by 4 bases and J by 6 bases; unmatched bases: 11. Then a second PCR, running about 6 to 11 cycles, was carried out with a sample-barcoded 5' primer and a J-beta primer mix. TCRdb re-analysed the 5' RACE reads in MiXCR, keeping a single row per CDR3 protein. The repertoire holds 700,000 or so distinct CDR3 sequences, with around two fifths as singletons. The material sequenced was blood. The TCR was taken from a man at least 80 years old in good health. The V gene is TRBV7-9, the J gene TRBJ2-1, with TRBD2 matching over 11 bases. CDR3 region: CASSSRLAGLLRNEQFF. The DNA of the CDR3 is TGTGCCAGCAGCTCTCGACTAGCGGGACTCCTTCGCAATGAGCAGTTCTTC.